A single sample gave rise to the 12 T cell receptor beta chains below, sequenced in a study of OX40 agonist ivuxolimab in advanced cancers. Assay: immunoSEQ multiplex PCR; the TCRdb copy retains only in-frame clones and omits some. Of approximately 84,000 clones detected, under 95% appear once; the ten largest clones hold more than 0.35%. Sequencing was performed on CD4+ or CD8+ T cells sorted from blood, taken in a trial of the OX40 agonist ivuxolimab. These receptor sequences come from an adult with an advanced solid tumor such as melanoma, head and neck, liver or kidney cancer.

This chain uses TRBV27 with TRBJ1-2; 9 bases are shared with TRBD1. After removal of 5 bases from V and 7 bases from J, the junction contained 11 bases not matched to a gene. This CDR3 is built from 15 residues. Germline assignment: CDR1 MNHEY and CDR2 SMNVEV (reference sequence). CDR3 region: CASSPRQGVAGGYTF. The CDR3 DNA sequence: TGTGCCAGCAGTCCCAGACAGGGGGTAGCGGGTGGCTACACCTTC.

This rearrangement joins TRBV30 to TRBJ2-3; the match to TRBD2 covers 8 bases. After removal of 4 bases from V and 7 bases from J, the junction contained 7 bases not matched to a gene. Germline values: CDR1 GTSNPN, CDR2 SVGIG (reference sequence). The CDR3 has 13 amino acids. The CDR3 sequence: CAWNGGGGNTQYF. In DNA form, the CDR3 reads TGTGCCTGGAACGGGGGGGGAGGTAATACGCAGTATTTT.

The rearrangement links TRBV10-3 to TRBJ2-2; possibly TRBD2 for D (5 bases). The germline gives CDR1 ENHRY, CDR2 SYGVKD. The CDR3 spans 14 residues. V lost 4 bases and J 5 bases, leaving 11 bases between the germline ends. The CDR3 loop is CAISALLETGELFF. The CDR3 DNA reads TGTGCCATCAGTGCGCTACTAGAGACCGGGGAGCTGTTTTTT.

This chain connects TRBV16 to TRBJ1-4; D gene unclear. The CDR3 has 13 residues. The germline V gene has CDR1 KGHSY and CDR2 FQNENV. Trimming stripped 0 bases from V and 9 bases from J, with 8 bases between. CDR3 DNA sequence: TGTGCCAGCAGCCAATCGGAGACTCAAAAACTGTTTTTT. Translation: CASSQSETQKLFF.

J is TRBJ2-3 and V is TRBV27; D is uncertain. This CDR3 is 13 amino acids long. Trimming cost V 0 bases and J 6 bases, with 7 bases left between them. The germline gives CDR1 MNHEY, CDR2 SMNVEV (reference sequence). The CDR3 protein is CASSLSPQDTQYF. CDR3 sequence (DNA): TGTGCCAGCAGTTTATCCCCTCAGGATACGCAGTATTTT.

In this sample, this clone turned up once. This sequence joins TRBV2 and TRBJ1-1; unclear D gene. The CDR3 is made up of 15 amino acids. Germline V gene data show CDR1 as SNHLY and CDR2 as FYNNEI. Trimming removed 0 bases at V and 3 bases at J, with 11 bases between. As DNA, the CDR3 is TGTGCCAGCAGTGAAGCCGAGGTCCTATACACTGAAGCTTTCTTT. Its translation: CASSEAEVLYTEAFF.

This chain links TRBV23-1 with TRBJ2-3; possibly TRBD1 for D (5 bases). TRBV23-1 carries the ORF label, with uncertain function. CDR3 length equals 15 residues. V was pared by 9 bases and J by 6 bases, with 22 bases between. CDR3 nucleotides: TGCGCCAGGGTTAAACTGACAGCAGCCCAGGATACGCAGTATTTT. Its translation: CARVKLTAAQDTQYF.

V and J are TRBV4-1 and TRBJ1-4; D ambiguous. Germline lookup yields CDR1 MGHRA and CDR2 YSYEKL. Trimming removed 1 base from V and 0 bases from J, with 9 bases in between. This CDR3 has 16 residues. CDR3 sequence (DNA): TGCGCCAGCAGCCAAGGTACAGCAGCAACTAATGAAAAACTGTTTTTT. Translating gives CASSQGTAATNEKLFF.

The V gene is TRBV14, the J gene TRBJ1-3; D is undetermined. CDR3 length: 14 residues. Germline assignment: CDR1 SGHDN and CDR2 FVKESK. V lost 4 bases and J 0 bases, leaving 7 bases between the germline ends. DNA of the CDR3: TGTGCCAGCAGCCTCGCCCGCTCTGGAAACACCATATATTTT. This sequence encodes CASSLARSGNTIYF.

The rearrangement links TRBV5-1 to TRBJ2-5; TRBD2 might be the D (6 bases). Trimming shortened V by 4 bases and J by 0 bases, and 22 bases separated the two germline ends. The CDR3 loop spans 18 amino acids. Germline CDR1 and CDR2: SGHRS and YFSETQ. In DNA form, the CDR3 reads TGCGCCAGCAGCCCCGTCTTCCCGGGACTCGAGTACCAAGAGACCCAGTACTTC. This encodes CASSPVFPGLEYQETQYF. The whole variable domain, remainder taken from reference TRBV5-1 and TRBJ2-5, is KAGVTQTPRYLIKTRGQQVTLSCSPISGHRSVSWYQQTPGQGLQFLFEYFSETQRNKGNFPGRFSGRQFSNSRSEMNVSTLELGDSALYLCASSPVFPGLEYQETQYFGPGTRLLVL.

The chain employs TRBV21-1 and TRBJ2-2; the table names TRBD1, a call not compared with the DNA. TRBV21-1 is marked as a pseudogene. The CDR3 runs 16 residues. As DNA, the CDR3 is TGTGCCAGCAGCAAAGGGGCAGGGGTGGAAACCGGGGAGCTGTTTTTT. Protein sequence: CASSKGAGVETGELFF.

The chain employs TRBV7-2 and TRBJ1-1; D ambiguous. From germline, CDR1 is SGHTA and CDR2 FQGNSA. Trimming left V 10 bases short and J 8 bases short, with 8 bases between. The CDR3 consists of 9 residues. CDR3 DNA: TGTGCCACCGGGCAGGAAGCTTTCTTT. Amino acid sequence: CATGQEAFF. Using reference TRBV7-2 and TRBJ1-1 for the parts outside the CDR3, the full variable domain is GAGVSQSPSNKVTEKGKDVELRCDPISGHTALYWYRQSLGQGLEFLIYFQGNSAPDKSGLPSDRFSAERTGGSVSTLTIQRTQQEDSAVYLCATGQEAFFGQGTRLTVV.